What follows describes a single TCR beta chain. This entry comes from a study of T cells expressing NK-cell markers. TCRdb re-called the 5' RACE reads, yielding one record per CDR3 amino acid sequence without DNA. Its listing shows 300,000 to 500,000 distinct CDR3 sequences. The material sequenced was blood T cells: a sorted CD56 or NKG2C T cell subset, CD4+ or CD8+ T cells, or bulk PBMC T cells (not recorded which). This TCR came from a woman aged 45-60 years in good health.

This chain's CDR3 is CASSQDPAGGPRGNEQFF. The chain employs TRBV4-2 and TRBJ2-1; no DNA is available, so the TRBD2 call from TCRdb remains unchecked. Germline CDR1 is LGHNA and CDR2 is YNFKEQ. This CDR3 contains 18 residues.